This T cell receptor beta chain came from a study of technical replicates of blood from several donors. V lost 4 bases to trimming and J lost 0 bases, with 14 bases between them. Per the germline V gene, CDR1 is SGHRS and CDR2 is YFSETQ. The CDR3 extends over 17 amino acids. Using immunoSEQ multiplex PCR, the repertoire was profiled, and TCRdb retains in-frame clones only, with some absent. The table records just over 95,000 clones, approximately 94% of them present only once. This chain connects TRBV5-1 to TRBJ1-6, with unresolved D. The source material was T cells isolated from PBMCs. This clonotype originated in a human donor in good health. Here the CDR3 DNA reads TGCGCCAGCAGCCCGACCGCTACGGGCTCCTATAATTCACCCCTCCACTTT. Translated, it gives CASSPTATGSYNSPLHF.